The 14 T cell receptor beta chains in this list originate from one sample, sequenced in a study of beta chain features in type 1 diabetes. The authors reverse transcribed all of the isolated RNA, so sequencing captured expressed TCRB transcripts. The protocol was immunoSEQ multiplex PCR, while the TCRdb copy is restricted to in-frame clones and leaves out a portion. The data hold about 330,000 clones, with more than 9.5% observed a single time. Sample: naive CD4+ T cells from blood. The origin of the receptors is a woman in her 30s in good health.

Only a few counts were recorded for this clone. The chain carries TRBV6-5 and TRBJ1-2; 8 bases match TRBD1. Trimming at V came to 5 bases and at J to 5 bases, leaving 7 bases not matched to a gene. Per germline, CDR1 MNHEY and CDR2 SVGAGI. The CDR3 sequence is 14 residues long. DNA for the CDR3: TGTGCCAGCAGTCCGGGACAGGCGAGTTATGGCTACACCTTC. Translation gives CASSPGQASYGYTF.

The V and J genes are TRBV18 and TRBJ2-1; TRBD2 agrees at 13 bases. Germline loops: CDR1 KGHSH, CDR2 LQKENI. The trim removed 3 bases at V and 9 bases at J, leaving 8 bases unmatched. This CDR3 spans 16 amino acids. CDR3 in amino acids: CASSPQLAGGPIEQFF. The CDR3 DNA reads as TGTGCCAGCTCACCGCAACTAGCGGGAGGGCCTATTGAGCAGTTCTTC.

V gene TRBV7-2 combines with J gene TRBJ2-5; the D is unclear. Per the germline V gene, CDR1 is SGHTA and CDR2 is FQGNSA. The CDR3 loop spans 14 amino acids. V lost 3 bases and J lost 1, with 9 bases in between. CDR3 bases: TGTGCCAGCAGCTTGGCTCAAGTCCAAGAGACCCAGTACTTC. Its translation is CASSLAQVQETQYF. The full variable domain, its missing parts supplied by reference TRBV7-2 and TRBJ2-5, is GAGVSQSPSNKVTEKGKDVELRCDPISGHTALYWYRQSLGQGLEFLIYFQGNSAPDKSGLPSDRFSAERTGGSVSTLTIQRTQQEDSAVYLCASSLAQVQETQYFGPGTRLLVL.

This clone was seen a few times. This sequence joins TRBV9 and TRBJ2-2, with 10 bases identical to TRBD1. V dropped 6 bases and J dropped 8; count of bases not matched to a gene: 7. The CDR3 is made up of 14 amino acids. CDR1 is SGDLS, CDR2 YYNGEE, per germline. The CDR3 protein is CASTPWDRGGELFF. The CDR3 DNA follows: TGTGCCAGCACTCCTTGGGACAGGGGAGGGGAGCTGTTTTTT.

The chain is built from TRBV7-2 and TRBJ2-3; 9 nucleotides line up with TRBD2. The ends lost 5 bases at V and 1 base at J; junction bases unmatched: 4. CDR1 is SGHTA and CDR2 is FQGNSA in the germline V gene. The CDR3 contains 15 residues. The CDR3 sequence is CASSPRTSGTDTQYF. The CDR3 coding sequence is TGTGCCAGCAGCCCTCGGACTAGCGGCACAGATACGCAGTATTTT.

The chain uses TRBV15 and TRBJ2-1; TRBD1 might be the D (6 bases). V was shortened by 3 bases and J by 5 bases, with 20 bases between the two germline ends. CDR3 length equals 17 residues. The germline gives CDR1 LNHNV, CDR2 YYDKDF (reference sequence). In nucleotides, the CDR3 is TGTGCCACCAGCAGCTATCCGACAGGAGACCTAAACAATGAGCAGTTCTTC. Translating it yields CATSSYPTGDLNNEQFF.

This clone was observed many times. The V and J genes are TRBV14 and TRBJ2-1; maybe TRBD1 (5 bases). Trimming took 4 bases from V and 0 from J, leaving 10 bases between them. The CDR3 is 15 amino acids. Germline lookup yields CDR1 SGHDN and CDR2 FVKESK. Written as DNA, the CDR3 is TGTGCCAGCAGCCGCAGGGATCCCTCCTACAATGAGCAGTTCTTC. It specifies CASSRRDPSYNEQFF.

This chain uses TRBV7-2 with TRBJ2-1; D perhaps matches TRBD1 (6 bases). The germline V gene has CDR1 SGHTA and CDR2 FQGNSA. This CDR3 contains 13 residues. Trimming pared 2 bases from V and 9 bases from J, leaving 11 bases between. The CDR3 is CASSLRQGGEQFF. CDR3 DNA sequence: TGTGCCAGCAGCTTACGCCAAGGGGGTGAGCAGTTCTTC.

CDR3 residues: CAILAGSNTEAFF. CDR3 bases: TGTGCCATCTTGGCAGGGTCGAACACTGAAGCTTTCTTT. V and J are TRBV10-3 and TRBJ1-1, with TRBD1 as a possible D gene (5 bases). The CDR3 totals 13 residues. Per the germline V gene, CDR1 is ENHRY and CDR2 is SYGVKD. The V gene lost 8 bases and the J gene lost 1 base, with 11 bases spanning the gap.

The chain carries TRBV7-2 and TRBJ2-5; 7 nucleotides line up with TRBD2. This CDR3 contains 13 residues. In germline, CDR1 is SGHTA, CDR2 FQGNSA. With 3 bases clipped from V and 7 bases from J, the junction kept 5 bases outside the gene matches. CDR3 coding DNA: TGTGCCAGCAGCTTGACGGGGGGAGTGACCCAGTACTTC. Translating it yields CASSLTGGVTQYF.

The chain has TRBV15 and TRBJ2-7, with TRBD1 identical over 7 bases. The CDR3 covers 15 residues. CDR1 and CDR2 (germline): LNHNV, YYDKDF (reference sequence). The V and J ends lost 0 bases and 7 bases, in that order; junction bases with no gene match: 9. CDR3 protein: CATSRDLGGFSEQYF. The CDR3, as DNA: TGTGCCACCAGCAGAGATTTAGGGGGCTTCTCGGAGCAGTACTTC.

This chain uses TRBV2 with TRBJ1-2; D is ambiguous. CDR1 is SNHLY, CDR2 FYNNEI, per germline. The CDR3 loop spans 13 amino acids. Trimming stripped 3 bases from V and 8 bases from J, with 13 bases between. Here the CDR3 DNA reads TGTGCCAGCAGTGACCTCTCAGGCCAGGGCTACACCTTC. This codes for CASSDLSGQGYTF.

This chain joins TRBV14 and TRBJ1-2; D gene unclear. This CDR3 has 15 residues. V was trimmed by 0 bases and J by 6 bases, leaving 14 bases between them. The germline V gene encodes CDR1 SGHDN and CDR2 FVKESK. CDR3 nucleotides: TGTGCCAGCAGCCAAGATCGGGCGGGGTTTCATGGCTACACCTTC. This gives the protein CASSQDRAGFHGYTF.

In DNA, the CDR3 is TGCGCCAGCAGCCAAGATCCTCTCGGCGGACAAAGCTACAATGAGCAGTTCTTC. This sequence encodes CASSQDPLGGQSYNEQFF. The rearrangement joins TRBV4-3 to TRBJ2-1; D perhaps matches TRBD1 (5 bases). Germline CDR1 and CDR2: LGHNA and YSLEER. V dropped 0 bases and J dropped 3 bases, with 18 bases sitting between them. The CDR3 loop spans 18 amino acids.